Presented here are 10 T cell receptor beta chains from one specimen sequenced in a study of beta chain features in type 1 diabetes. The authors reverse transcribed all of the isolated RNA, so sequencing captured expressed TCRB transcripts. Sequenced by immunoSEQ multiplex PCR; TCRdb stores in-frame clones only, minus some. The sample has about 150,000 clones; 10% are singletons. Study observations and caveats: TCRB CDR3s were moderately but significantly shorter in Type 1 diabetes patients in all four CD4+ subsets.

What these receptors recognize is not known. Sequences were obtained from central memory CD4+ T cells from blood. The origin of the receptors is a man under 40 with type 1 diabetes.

The CDR3 loop reads CASSSTRGNTEAFF. Here the CDR3 DNA reads TGTGCCAGCAGTTCGACTAGGGGGAACACTGAAGCTTTCTTT. The V call is TRBV13, the J call TRBJ1-1; tentatively, D is TRBD1 (5 bases). The V end was cut by 6 bases, the J end by 1 base, with 12 bases between. This CDR3 spans 14 amino acids. Looked up from germline, CDR1 is PRHDT and CDR2 is FYEKMQ (reference sequence). The whole variable domain, filled in from reference TRBV13 and TRBJ1-1, reads AAGVIQSPRHLIKEKRETATLKCYPIPRHDTVYWYQQGPGQDPQFLISFYEKMQSDKGSIPDRFSAQQFSDYHSELNMSSLELGDSALYFCASSSTRGNTEAFFGQGTRLTVV.

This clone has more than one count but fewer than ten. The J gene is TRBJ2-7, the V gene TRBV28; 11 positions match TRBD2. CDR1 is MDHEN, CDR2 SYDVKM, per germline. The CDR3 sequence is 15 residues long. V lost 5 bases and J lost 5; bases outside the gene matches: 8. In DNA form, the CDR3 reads TGTGCCAGCAGTCCACCCGGGACTAGCGGCCACGAGCAGTACTTC. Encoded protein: CASSPPGTSGHEQYF. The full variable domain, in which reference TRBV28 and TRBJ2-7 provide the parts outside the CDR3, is DVKVTQSSRYLVKRTGEKVFLECVQDMDHENMFWYRQDPGLGLRLIYFSYDVKMKEKGDIPEGYSVSREKKERFSLILESASTNQTSMYLCASSPPGTSGHEQYFGPGTRLTVT.

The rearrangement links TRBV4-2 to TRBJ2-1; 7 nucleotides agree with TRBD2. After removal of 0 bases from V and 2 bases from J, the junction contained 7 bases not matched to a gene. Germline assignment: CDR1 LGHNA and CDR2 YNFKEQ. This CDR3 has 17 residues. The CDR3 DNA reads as TGTGCCAGCAGCCAAGATATACGCGGGACTACCTACAATGAGCAGTTCTTC. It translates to CASSQDIRGTTYNEQFF.

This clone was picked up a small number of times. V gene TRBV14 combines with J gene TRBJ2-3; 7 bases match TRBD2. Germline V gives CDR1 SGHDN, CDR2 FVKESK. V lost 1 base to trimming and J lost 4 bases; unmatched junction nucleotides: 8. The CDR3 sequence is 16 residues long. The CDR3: CASSQVGGRGADTQYF. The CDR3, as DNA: TGTGCCAGCAGCCAAGTGGGCGGGAGAGGTGCAGATACGCAGTATTTT.

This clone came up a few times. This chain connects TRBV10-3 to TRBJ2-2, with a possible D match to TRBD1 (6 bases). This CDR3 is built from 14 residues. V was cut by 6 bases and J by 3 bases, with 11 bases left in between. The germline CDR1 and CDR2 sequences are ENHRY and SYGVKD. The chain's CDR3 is CAIRQGLDTGELFF. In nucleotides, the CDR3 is TGTGCCATCAGGCAGGGGCTGGACACCGGGGAGCTGTTTTTT.

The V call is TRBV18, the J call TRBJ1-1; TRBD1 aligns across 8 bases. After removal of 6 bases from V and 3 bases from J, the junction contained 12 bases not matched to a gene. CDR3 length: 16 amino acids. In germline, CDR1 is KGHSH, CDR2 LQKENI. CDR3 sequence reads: CASSGQGAPPDTEAFF. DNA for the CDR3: TGTGCCAGCTCTGGTCAGGGGGCGCCCCCGGACACTGAAGCTTTCTTT.

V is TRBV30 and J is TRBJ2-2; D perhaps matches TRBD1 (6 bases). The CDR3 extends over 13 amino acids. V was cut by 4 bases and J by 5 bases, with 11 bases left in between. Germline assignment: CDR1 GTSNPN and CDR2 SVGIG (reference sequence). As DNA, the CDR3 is TGTGCCTGGAAGGGGCAGGGGACCGGGGAGCTGTTTTTT. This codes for CAWKGQGTGELFF.

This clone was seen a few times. The CDR3 loop is CASSPPGQGINEQFF. In DNA form, the CDR3 reads TGCGCCAGCAGCCCCCCGGGACAGGGTATCAATGAGCAGTTCTTC. The genes are TRBV5-1 and TRBJ2-1; TRBD1 agrees at 9 bases. CDR3 size: 15 residues. Germline CDR1 and CDR2: SGHRS and YFSETQ. The ends lost 4 bases at V and 6 bases at J; junction bases unmatched: 8.

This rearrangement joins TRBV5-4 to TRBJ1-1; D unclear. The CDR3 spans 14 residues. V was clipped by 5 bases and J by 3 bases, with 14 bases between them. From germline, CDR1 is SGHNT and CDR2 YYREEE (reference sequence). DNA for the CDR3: TGTGCCAGCAGAAGGGAGGTTACGGACACTGAAGCTTTCTTT. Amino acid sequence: CASRREVTDTEAFF.

This CDR3 is CASSLAGTGGINEKLFF. The CDR3 DNA is TGCGCCAGCAGCCTGGCCGGGACAGGGGGCATTAATGAAAAACTGTTTTTT. The V call is TRBV4-1, the J call TRBJ1-4, with 12 bases that match TRBD1. CDR1 is MGHRA and CDR2 is YSYEKL in the germline V gene. This CDR3 contains 17 residues. Trimming took 4 bases from V and 4 from J; bases not matched to a gene: 7.